The 4 T cell receptor beta chains in this list originate from one sample, sequenced in a study of graft-versus-host responses after intestinal transplantation. Clones were read by immunoSEQ multiplex PCR, and TCRdb kept only the in-frame ones, dropping some. Of about 20,000 clones listed, approximately 86% are singletons. The specimen comprised PBMCs, sampled approximately 240 days after intestinal transplant. Receptors were obtained from a human patient who received an intestinal transplant, so some T cells may come from the graft donor.

The genes are TRBV4-1 and TRBJ1-4; D is undetermined. Germline V lookup: CDR1 MGHRA, CDR2 YSYEKL. The CDR3 sequence is 15 residues long. V gave up 6 bases and J gave up 5 bases, with 16 bases separating them. The CDR3 is CASSLATGRNEKLFF. DNA for the CDR3: TGCGCCAGCAGTCTAGCTACGGGCCGGAATGAAAAACTGTTTTTT.

This clone was detected only once. The V gene is TRBV1, the J gene TRBJ2-3; TRBD2, as called in the table, went unchecked against the DNA. TRBV1 is flagged as a pseudogene. The CDR3 loop spans 14 amino acids. The CDR3 region is CTSSQDRTGDTQYF. The CDR3 DNA follows: TGCACCAGCAGCCAAGATAGAACGGGAGATACGCAGTATTTT.

The DNA of the CDR3 is TGTGCCAGCAGCCCGGGCTTTTTAGTAAACTATGGCTACACCTTC. The encoded protein is CASSPGFLVNYGYTF. The chain combines TRBV14 with TRBJ1-2, with D unclear. CDR3 length: 15 residues. V lost 4 bases and J lost 2, with 14 bases in between. Germline CDR1 is SGHDN and CDR2 is FVKESK.

The chain has TRBV11-1 and TRBJ1-2, with TRBD1 matching over 9 bases. The CDR3 is 17 residues long. The germline V gene encodes CDR1 SGHAT and CDR2 FQDESV (reference sequence). V was pared by 5 bases and J by 8 bases, with 18 bases of the junction left unmatched. The CDR3 sequence is CASSNNLRGQGRVGYTF. In DNA form, the CDR3 reads TGTGCCAGCAGCAATAATCTAAGAGGACAGGGGAGAGTCGGCTACACCTTC.